The present entry profiles one T cell receptor beta chain with its context. In the original workflow: Reference gene primers were amplified, and this amplification served to estimate nucleated cell counts. Profiled with immunoSEQ multiplex PCR; TCRdb holds only in-frame clones, not every one. For V, J and clone size, that table is used; D and trimming come from the DNA. The sample records more than 300,000 clones, 70% to 90% being singletons. This record comes from a study of blood T cell repertoires in COVID-19. The overall study: COVID-19 samples collected from the United States, Italy and Spain covered acute and convalescent phases. Sample material is recorded as cDNA or gDNA derived from T cells, B-cell-depleted T cells, or PBMCs.

Patients of the Seattle cohort, enrolled during active infection, were followed longitudinally. After removal of 4 bases from V and 6 bases from J, the junction contained 4 bases not matched to a gene. The V gene's germline CDR1 is SEHNR and CDR2 FQNEAQ (reference sequence). This CDR3 is built from 14 residues. Sample: peripheral blood. The receptor was isolated from a woman under 40 with COVID-19, enrolled during active disease. The V and J genes are TRBV7-9 and TRBJ2-2, with TRBD1 identical over 8 bases. The DNA of the CDR3 is TGTGCCAGCAGCTATCTACAGGGGGCCGGGGAGCTGTTTTTT. Translating gives CASSYLQGAGELFF. The variable domain in full, completed from reference TRBV7-9 and TRBJ2-2, reads DTGVSQNPRHKITKRGQNVTFRCDPISEHNRLYWYRQTLGQGPEFLTYFQNEAQLEKSRLLSDRFSAERPKGSFSTLEIQRTEQGDSAMYLCASSYLQGAGELFFGEGSRLTVL.